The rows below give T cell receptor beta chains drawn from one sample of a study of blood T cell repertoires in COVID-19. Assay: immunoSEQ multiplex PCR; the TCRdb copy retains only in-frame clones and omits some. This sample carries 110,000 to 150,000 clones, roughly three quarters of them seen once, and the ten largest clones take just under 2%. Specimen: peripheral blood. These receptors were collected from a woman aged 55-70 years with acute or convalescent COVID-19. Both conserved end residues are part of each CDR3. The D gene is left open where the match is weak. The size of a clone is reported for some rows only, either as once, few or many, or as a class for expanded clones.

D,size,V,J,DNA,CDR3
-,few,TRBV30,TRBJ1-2,TGTGCCTGGAGTGTGAGTCCTTATGGCTACACCTTC,CAWSVSPYGYTF
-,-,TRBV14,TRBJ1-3,TGTGCCAGCAGCCAAGATCCCCGCAGCTCTGGAAACACCATATATTTT,CASSQDPRSSGNTIYF
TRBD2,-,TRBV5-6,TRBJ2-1,TGTGCCAGCAGCCCCGCCGGACTAGCGGGAGCCTATGAGCAGTTCTTC,CASSPAGLAGAYEQFF
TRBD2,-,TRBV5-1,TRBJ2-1,TGCGCCAGCAGCTCGGGACTAGCGTCCTACAATGAGCAGTTCTTC,CASSSGLASYNEQFF
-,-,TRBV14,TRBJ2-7,TGTGCCAGCAGCCGAACTACCATAGAGCAGTACTTC,CASSRTTIEQYF
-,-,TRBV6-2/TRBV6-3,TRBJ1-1,TGTGCCAGCAGTCCGCCACCCCTGGGAGCAGCTTTCTTT,CASSPPPLGAAFF
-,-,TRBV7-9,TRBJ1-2,TGTGCCAGCAGCTTAGTCGGGACACCCAAAGCGAACTATGGCTACACCTTC,CASSLVGTPKANYGYTF
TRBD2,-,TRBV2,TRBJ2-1,TGTGCCAGCACCCGCGGGAGCTACAATGAGCAGTTCTTC,CASTRGSYNEQFF
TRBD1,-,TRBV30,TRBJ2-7,TGTGCCTGGAGCACAGGGGGACCCTACGAGCAGTACTTC,CAWSTGGPYEQYF
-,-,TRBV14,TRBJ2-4,TGTGCCAGCAGCCAAGATGGCTCGGGGCAGGGAGGAAGGTCTCAGTACTTC,CASSQDGSGQGGRSQYF
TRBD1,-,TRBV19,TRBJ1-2,TGTGCCAGTAGTACAGCAAGACAGGGAGTGTATGGCTACACCTTC,CASSTARQGVYGYTF
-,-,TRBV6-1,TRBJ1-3,TGTGCCAGCAGTGAAGTCCCGACAGCCTCTGGAAACACCATATATTTT,CASSEVPTASGNTIYF
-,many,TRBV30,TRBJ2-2,TGTGCCTGCCGCGGGACGGCATGGGCCGGGGAGCTGTTTTTT,CACRGTAWAGELFF
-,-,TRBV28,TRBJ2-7,TGTGCCAGCAGTTCTAGCGTCCACGAGCAGTACTTC,CASSSSVHEQYF
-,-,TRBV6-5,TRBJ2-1,TGTGCCAGCACAGTGGGTAGGAGTGAGCAGTTCTTC,CASTVGRSEQFF
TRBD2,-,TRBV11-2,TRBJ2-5,TGTGCCAGCAGCTTCCCCTCGGGGCTAGCGGGAAAAGAGACCCAGTACTTC,CASSFPSGLAGKETQYF
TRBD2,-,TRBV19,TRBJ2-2,TGTGCCAGTAGAGCCGGGACTAGCGGGAGATCCGGGGAGCTGTTTTTT,CASRAGTSGRSGELFF
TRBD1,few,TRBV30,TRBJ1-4,TGTGCCTGGTCTTCCGGACAGGGGGCAGGGGAAAAACTGTTTTTT,CAWSSGQGAGEKLFF
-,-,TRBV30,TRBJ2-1,TGTGCCTGGAGGGAACAGGGTTGGAATGAGCAGTTCTTC,CAWREQGWNEQFF
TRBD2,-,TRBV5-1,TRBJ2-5,TGCGCCAGCAGCTTGGCTTCGGGAGGTAGTATGGAGACCCAGTACTTC,CASSLASGGSMETQYF
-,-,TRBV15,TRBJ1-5,TGTGCCACCAGCAGAGCCACAGGGAGCGGCAATCAGCCCCAGCATTTT,CATSRATGSGNQPQHF
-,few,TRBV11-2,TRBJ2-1,TGTGCCAGCAGCGACAGCGGGTCTACCTACAATGAGCAGTTCTTC,CASSDSGSTYNEQFF
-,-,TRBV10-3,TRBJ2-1,TGTGCCATCAGTGGTTACGGGAGCGGGTCCTACAATGAGCAGTTCTTC,CAISGYGSGSYNEQFF
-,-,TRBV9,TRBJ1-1,TGTGCCAGCAGCGTAGAGGACGGGGTTGAAGCTTTCTTT,CASSVEDGVEAFF
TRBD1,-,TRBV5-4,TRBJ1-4,TGTGCCAGCAGCCAAAGGACAGGGGAGAATGAAAAACTGTTTTTT,CASSQRTGENEKLFF
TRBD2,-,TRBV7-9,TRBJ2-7,TGTGCCAGCAGCTTAGCTGGACTAGGTAACGAGCAGTACTTC,CASSLAGLGNEQYF
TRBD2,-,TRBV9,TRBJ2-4,TGTGCCAGCAGCGTAGACCCTAGCGGGACAGACATTCAGTACTTC,CASSVDPSGTDIQYF
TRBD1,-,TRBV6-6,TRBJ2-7,TGTGCCAGCAGTCCAGGACAGGGGTCTCCTGCGACCAAACGATTACTGGAGCGCGAGCAGTACTTC,CASSPGQGSPATKRLLEREQYF
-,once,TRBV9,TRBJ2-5,TGTGCCAGCAGCGGGTGGGAACCGGGCAGGGTTCAAGAGACCCAGTACTTC,CASSGWEPGRVQETQYF
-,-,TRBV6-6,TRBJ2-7,TGTGCCAGCAGTAGGGGTCTCCCTCGTGAATCCTACGAGCAGTACTTC,CASSRGLPRESYEQYF
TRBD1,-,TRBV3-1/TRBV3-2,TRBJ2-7,TGTGCCAGCAGGGACAGGGGCGAGCAGTACTTC,CASRDRGEQYF
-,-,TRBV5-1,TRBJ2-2,TGCGCCAGCAGCTTACCGAGCGCGAACACCGGGGAGCTGTTTTTT,CASSLPSANTGELFF
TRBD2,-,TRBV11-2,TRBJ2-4,TGTGCCAGCAGCTTAGATCTAGTAGCGGGAGGGCCGGGTCTTCAGTACTTC,CASSLDLVAGGPGLQYF
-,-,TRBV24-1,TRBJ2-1,TGTGCCACCAGTGTCGACAGCCACAATGAGCAGTTCTTC,CATSVDSHNEQFF
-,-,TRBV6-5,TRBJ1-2,TGTGCCAGCAGGGAGCAGGGAGGTCTGTATGGCTACACCTTC,CASREQGGLYGYTF
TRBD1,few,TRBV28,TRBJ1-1,TGTGCCAGTGCTTGGGACAGCCTGAACACTGAAGCTTTCTTT,CASAWDSLNTEAFF
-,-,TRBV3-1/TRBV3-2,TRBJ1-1,TGTGCCAGCAGCCAAGAAGGAGGGGGGGACACTGAAGCTTTCTTT,CASSQEGGGDTEAFF
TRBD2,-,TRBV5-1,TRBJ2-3,TGCGCCAGCAGCTTGGCCCGAGCGGGGGTCACAGATACGCAGTATTTT,CASSLARAGVTDTQYF
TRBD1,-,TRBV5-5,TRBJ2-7,TGTGCCAGCAGCTTTAGGGACAGGGGACGGGGGGCGAACTCCTACGAGCAGTACTTC,CASSFRDRGRGANSYEQYF
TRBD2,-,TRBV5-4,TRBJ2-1,TGTGCCAGCAGCTTGGTACCTAGACTAGCGAGGGGGAATGAGCAGTTCTTC,CASSLVPRLARGNEQFF
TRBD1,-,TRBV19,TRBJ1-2,TGTGCCAGTAGTATTAGGGGGCTGGGCTACACCTTC,CASSIRGLGYTF
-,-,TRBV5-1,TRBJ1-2,TGCGCCAGCAGCTTCGGGTCTTTAGCTAACTATGGCTACACCTTC,CASSFGSLANYGYTF
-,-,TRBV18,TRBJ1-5,TGTGCCAGCTCACGGGGGGTGGATCAGCCCCAGCATTTT,CASSRGVDQPQHF
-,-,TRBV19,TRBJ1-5,TGTGCCAGTAGTATAGATGAAGGGGGCAATCAGCCCCAGCATTTT,CASSIDEGGNQPQHF
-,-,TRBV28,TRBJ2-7,TGTGCCAGCAGCGGAGTGGCAGTTTACGAGCAGTACTTC,CASSGVAVYEQYF
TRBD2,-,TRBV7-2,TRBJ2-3,TGTGCCAGCAGAAAGGAAAGAGTACTAGCGGGATTGAAAGATACGCAGTATTTT,CASRKERVLAGLKDTQYF
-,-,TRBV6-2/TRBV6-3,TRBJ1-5,TGTGCCAGCAGTTACTCTGGTATTGGGGGCTCGGGCAATCAGCCCCAGCATTTT,CASSYSGIGGSGNQPQHF
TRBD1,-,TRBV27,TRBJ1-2,TGTGCCAGCAGTCCGTCAGGGGGACCCTATGGCTACACCTTC,CASSPSGGPYGYTF